A single sample is the source of the 8 T cell receptor beta chains below, sequenced in a study of T cell repertoires in cytomegalovirus infection. TCRdb re-analysed the reads in MiXCR, keeping a single row per CDR3 protein. The sample lists about 320,000 distinct CDR3 sequences, more than 8% occurring once. Sequencing was done on a sample of PBMCs. All receptors come from a human donor in good health (CMV status not recorded). Some clones in this sample may be carry-over from other donors' samples.

The gene calls are TRBV10-3 and TRBJ1-2; D is uncertain. This CDR3 contains 17 residues. The V end lost 0 bases, the J end lost 1 base, and 15 bases lay between the germline ends. The germline V gene has CDR1 ENHRY and CDR2 SYGVKD. CDR3 coding DNA: TGTGCCATCAGTGAGTCGGGGATGTTGGGTAGTAACTATGGCTACACCTTC. It is translated as CAISESGMLGSNYGYTF.

This clonotype was counted only a few times. This sequence joins TRBV2 and TRBJ2-7; possible D gene TRBD1, 6 bases. The germline V gene has CDR1 SNHLY and CDR2 FYNNEI. The V end was cut by 2 bases, the J end by 4 bases, with 12 bases between. The CDR3 has 14 amino acids. As DNA, the CDR3 is TGTGCCAGCAGTGAACAGGGGATCGGGTACGAGCAGTACTTC. This encodes CASSEQGIGYEQYF.

The CDR3 sequence is CASSLQSGFRQPQHF. The CDR3 coding sequence is TGTGCCAGCAGTTTACAGTCAGGGTTCAGGCAGCCCCAGCATTTT. The chain carries TRBV12-3 or TRBV12-4 and TRBJ1-5, with D tentatively TRBD1 (5 bases). The V and J ends lost 2 bases and 7 bases respectively, with 15 bases between them. The CDR3 length is 15 residues.

This clonotype was detected many times. V and J are TRBV6-6 and TRBJ1-4; no clear D. Germline V CDR1 and CDR2: MNHNY, SVGAGI (reference sequence). V was shortened by 8 bases and J by 7 bases, with 17 bases between the two germline ends. CDR3 length equals 14 residues. The CDR3 region has the DNA TGTGCCAGCTTCCCCGGCACCGCTAGTGAAAAACTGTTTTTT. It encodes CASFPGTASEKLFF.

The chain links TRBV4-3 to TRBJ2-3; the match to TRBD1 covers 8 bases. V gave up 0 bases and J gave up 2 bases; unmatched junction bases: 7. The germline CDR1 and CDR2 sequences are LGHNA and YSLEER. This CDR3 contains 17 residues. The CDR3 sequence: CASSQDRGQAITDTQYF. In nucleotides, the CDR3 is TGCGCCAGCAGCCAAGACAGGGGACAGGCCATCACAGATACGCAGTATTTT.

This clonotype was detected many times. This chain links TRBV15 with TRBJ2-3; 11 bases are a match to TRBD2. V shed 3 bases, J shed 7 bases, and the junction held 9 bases outside the gene matches. Germline values: CDR1 LNHNV, CDR2 YYDKDF (reference sequence). This CDR3 comprises 16 residues. The CDR3 DNA sequence: TGTGCCACCAGCAGGGGACTAGCGGCCCCGGCACATACGCAGTATTTT. Encoded protein: CATSRGLAAPAHTQYF.

The table lists this clonotype with many counts. The chain combines TRBV7-2 with TRBJ1-1, with D possibly TRBD1 on 6 matching bases. The length of the CDR3 is 15 residues. Germline V gene lookup returns CDR1 SGHTA and CDR2 FQGNSA. V was shortened by 2 bases and J by 6 bases, with 16 bases between the two germline ends. CDR3 sequence reads: CASSLQQGGIAEAFF. CDR3 nucleotide sequence: TGTGCCAGCAGCTTACAACAAGGGGGGATCGCTGAAGCTTTCTTT.

The table lists this clonotype with many counts. The chain employs TRBV7-9 and TRBJ1-2; D gene ambiguous. Trimming left V 1 base short and J 4 bases short, with 7 bases between. The germline V gene encodes CDR1 SEHNR and CDR2 FQNEAQ (reference sequence). The CDR3 covers 13 residues. The CDR3 region has the DNA TGTGCCAGCAGCTTAGACAGCATCTATGGCTACACCTTC. Translated: CASSLDSIYGYTF.